Below are 10 T cell receptor beta chains sequenced from a single sample in a study of blood T cell repertoires in COVID-19. Assay used: immunoSEQ multiplex PCR; TCRdb lists only in-frame clones, some missing. The data show 110,000 to 150,000 clones, approximately 84% seen once. The sample comprised peripheral blood. Source of these receptors: a human donor in a cohort sampled during active COVID-19.

The V and J genes are TRBV19 and TRBJ1-5; the match to TRBD1 covers 8 bases. Looked up from germline, CDR1 is LNHDA and CDR2 is SQIVND (reference sequence). Trimming cost V 5 bases and J 0 bases; bases outside gene matches: 3. The CDR3 loop spans 15 amino acids. The CDR3 DNA is TGTGCCAGTAGTCTCGGACAGGGTAGCAATCAGCCCCAGCATTTT. Translation: CASSLGQGSNQPQHF.

This sequence joins TRBV10-3 and TRBJ2-2; the match to TRBD1 covers 9 bases. The V segment lost 3 bases and the J segment 6 bases; nucleotides outside the gene matches: 5. This CDR3 has 15 amino acids. Looked up from germline, CDR1 is ENHRY and CDR2 is SYGVKD. Here the CDR3 reads CAISDRDRVSGELFF. CDR3 in DNA: TGTGCCATCAGTGATAGGGACAGGGTGTCCGGGGAGCTGTTTTTT.

The chain links TRBV5-1 to TRBJ1-1; D unclear. CDR3 length: 15 residues. Trimming left V 0 bases short and J 5 bases short, with 14 bases between. Germline V gives CDR1 SGHRS, CDR2 YFSETQ. Here the CDR3 reads CASSLAGGRETEAFF. In DNA, the CDR3 is TGCGCCAGCAGCTTGGCGGGAGGCCGGGAGACTGAAGCTTTCTTT.

This CDR3 is CASSPDRGNSPLHF. The CDR3 nucleotides read TGTGCCAGCTCACCAGACAGGGGCAATTCACCCCTCCACTTT. The chain carries TRBV18 and TRBJ1-6; 8 bases are shared with TRBD1. The V gene's germline CDR1 is KGHSH and CDR2 LQKENI. The CDR3 is made up of 14 amino acids. The V segment lost 2 bases and the J segment 7 bases; nucleotides outside the gene matches: 1. Together with reference TRBV18 and TRBJ1-6, the CDR3 gives the full variable domain: NAGVMQNPRHLVRRRGQEARLRCSPMKGHSHVYWYRQLPEEGLKFMVYLQKENIIDESGMPKERFSAEFPKEGPSILRIQQVVRGDSAAYFCASSPDRGNSPLHFGNGTRLTVT.

The table lists this clone with a few counts. This rearrangement joins TRBV10-1 to TRBJ2-3; possible D gene TRBD2, 5 bases. V was clipped by 6 bases and J by 0 bases, with 13 bases between them. Germline assignment: CDR1 WNHNN and CDR2 SYGVQD (reference sequence). The CDR3 spans 15 residues. CDR3 sequence reads: CASRASWESTDTQYF. The CDR3 bases are TGCGCCAGCAGGGCTAGCTGGGAAAGCACAGATACGCAGTATTTT.

This chain links TRBV28 with TRBJ1-6, with 10 bases matching TRBD1. Germline assignment: CDR1 MDHEN and CDR2 SYDVKM. CDR3 size: 14 residues. After removal of 3 bases from V and 8 bases from J, the junction contained 1 base not matched to a gene. The CDR3 DNA is TGTGCCAGCAGTTTGGGACAGGGGTATTCACCCCTCCACTTT. Its protein is CASSLGQGYSPLHF.

V is TRBV29-1 and J is TRBJ2-3; tentative D call: TRBD2 (8 bases). The germline V gene encodes CDR1 SQVTM and CDR2 ANQGSEA. The CDR3 is 17 residues long. V was pared by 5 bases and J by 2 bases, with 23 bases between. The CDR3 loop reads CSVSRGYAGGLTDTQYF. CDR3 DNA sequence: TGCAGCGTTTCCAGGGGGTACGCGGGGGGCCTCACAGATACGCAGTATTTT.

J is TRBJ1-2 and V is TRBV11-2; D possibly corresponds to TRBD1 (5 bases). Germline V CDR1 and CDR2: SGHAT, FQNNGV. There are 13 residues in the CDR3. Trimming took off 5 bases at V and 4 bases at J, with 11 bases between the two ends. CDR3 protein: CASSQSGGYGYTF. In DNA form, the CDR3 reads TGTGCCAGCAGCCAAAGCGGGGGCTATGGCTACACCTTC.

This clone was observed once. The rearrangement uses TRBV19 and TRBJ1-1; 10 bases agree with TRBD1. The CDR3 sequence is 16 residues long. After removal of 5 bases from V and 4 bases from J, the junction contained 10 bases not matched to a gene. Germline CDR1 is LNHDA and CDR2 is SQIVND (reference sequence). CDR3: CASSSLTGGDGTEAFF. The CDR3 DNA reads TGTGCCAGTAGTTCCCTGACAGGGGGCGATGGCACTGAAGCTTTCTTT.

V and J are TRBV18 and TRBJ2-7, with TRBD1 matching 10 bases. Trimming at V came to 1 base and at J to 0 bases, leaving 3 bases not matched to a gene. The CDR3 runs to 16 residues. CDR1 and CDR2 (germline): KGHSH, LQKENI. CDR3 in DNA: TGTGCCAGCTCACCACGGGACAGGGGCATCTCCTACGAGCAGTACTTC. This gives the protein CASSPRDRGISYEQYF. Based on the CDR3 plus reference TRBV18 and TRBJ2-7, the full variable domain is NAGVMQNPRHLVRRRGQEARLRCSPMKGHSHVYWYRQLPEEGLKFMVYLQKENIIDESGMPKERFSAEFPKEGPSILRIQQVVRGDSAAYFCASSPRDRGISYEQYFGPGTRLTVT.